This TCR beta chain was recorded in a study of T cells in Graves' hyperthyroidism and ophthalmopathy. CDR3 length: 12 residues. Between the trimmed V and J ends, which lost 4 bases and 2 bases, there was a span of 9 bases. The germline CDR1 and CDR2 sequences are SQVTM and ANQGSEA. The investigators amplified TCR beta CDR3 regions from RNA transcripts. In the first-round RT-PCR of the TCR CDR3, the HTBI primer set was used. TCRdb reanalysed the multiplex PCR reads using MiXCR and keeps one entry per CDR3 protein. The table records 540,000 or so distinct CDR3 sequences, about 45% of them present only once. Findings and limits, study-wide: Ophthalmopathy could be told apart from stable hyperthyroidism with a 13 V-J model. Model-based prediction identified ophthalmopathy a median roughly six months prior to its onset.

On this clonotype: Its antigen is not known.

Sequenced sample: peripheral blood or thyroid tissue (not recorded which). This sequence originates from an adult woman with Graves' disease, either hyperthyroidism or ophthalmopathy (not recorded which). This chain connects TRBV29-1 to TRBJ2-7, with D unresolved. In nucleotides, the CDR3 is TGCAGCGTTGTGACGCAGGCCTACGAGCAGTACTTC. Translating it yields CSVVTQAYEQYF.